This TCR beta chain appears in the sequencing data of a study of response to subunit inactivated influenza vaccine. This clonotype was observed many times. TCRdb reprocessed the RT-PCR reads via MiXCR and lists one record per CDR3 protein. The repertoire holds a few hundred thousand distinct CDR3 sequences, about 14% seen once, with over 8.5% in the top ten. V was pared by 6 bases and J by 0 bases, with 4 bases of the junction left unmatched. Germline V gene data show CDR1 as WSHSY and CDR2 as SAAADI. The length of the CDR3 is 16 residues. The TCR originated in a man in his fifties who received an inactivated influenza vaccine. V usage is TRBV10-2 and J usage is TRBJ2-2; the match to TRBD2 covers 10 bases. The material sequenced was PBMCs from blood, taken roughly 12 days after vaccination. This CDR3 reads CASRRTSGPNTGELFF. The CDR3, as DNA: TGCGCCAGCAGAAGGACTAGCGGACCGAACACCGGGGAGCTGTTTTTT.